This TCR delta chain comes out of a study of gamma-delta chains in newborns, infants, children (dated by TCRdb to about 2019). Broadly, across the study: In the study title, it is stated that polyclonal expansion of innate gammadelta T cells is driven by microbial exposure immediately after birth. Right after human newborns were born, the researchers looked at the way microbial exposure shaped their populations of innate gammadelta T cells.

Instrument on record: Illumina MiSeq. With CATT, TCRdb called clones again from the public reads; duplicate DNA rows were later joined. Recorded for this sample are approximately 1,900 delta-chain clones; about 3% of them occurred a single time. The ten largest clones capture roughly 12% of the sample. CDR1 and CDR2, looked up from the germline V gene, are GEAIGNYY and EKD. Measured from the cysteine to the phenylalanine, the CDR3 is 17 residues long. The read is trimmed to its CDR3 DNA, 51 bases read in frame from base 1. Remarks on this clone: The specificity of this receptor is unknown. One base away lies a much larger clone, so this may be a sequencing read error.

The source material was blood. This TCR derives from a child in good health. The sequence joins TRDV2 to TRDJ1; 9 bases in the junction line up with TRDD3. The nucleotides are TGTGCCCGTGACAACTTACTGGGGGAGGACTACACCGATAAACTCATCTTT. It codes for CARDNLLGEDYTDKLIF.